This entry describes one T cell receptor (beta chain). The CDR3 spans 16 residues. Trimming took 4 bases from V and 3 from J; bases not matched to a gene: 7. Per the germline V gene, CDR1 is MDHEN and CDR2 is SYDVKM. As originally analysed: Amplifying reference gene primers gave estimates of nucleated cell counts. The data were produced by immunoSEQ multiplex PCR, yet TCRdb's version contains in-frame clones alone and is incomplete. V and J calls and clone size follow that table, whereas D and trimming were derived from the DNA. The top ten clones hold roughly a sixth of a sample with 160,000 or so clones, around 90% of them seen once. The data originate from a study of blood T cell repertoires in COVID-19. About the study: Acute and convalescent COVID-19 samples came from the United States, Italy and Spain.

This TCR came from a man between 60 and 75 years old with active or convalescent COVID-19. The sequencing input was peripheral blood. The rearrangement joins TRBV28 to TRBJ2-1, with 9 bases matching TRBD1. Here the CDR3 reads CASSSTGTGNYNEQFF. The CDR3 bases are TGTGCCAGCAGTTCGACCGGGACAGGGAACTACAATGAGCAGTTCTTC.